This T cell receptor (beta chain) comes out of a study of cytomegalovirus exposure and HLA in healthy donors (dated by TCRdb to about 2017). As for the study more broadly: In an earlier analysis of around 540 of the donors, 276 Gb of sequence data and 120 million or so unique TCR beta sequences from about 179 million T cells were reported. A later analysis re-examined previously published TCR beta repertoires from about 700 donors and added high-resolution HLA genotyping to investigate patterns of TCR occurrence. Besides the first cohort of 666 subjects, a separate validation cohort made up of some 110 different subjects was used. The number of donors typed differed by locus, with 629-630 for A, B, C, DRB1 and DQB1, more than 500 for DQA1, 606 for DPA1, and some 450 for DPB1. An early release covering roughly 640 HLA-typed donors comprised around 300 gigabases of sequencing data and 85 million or so unique TCR sequences. Every discovery cohort repertoire had been produced on one sequencing platform. The study used immunosequencing to profile the T cell repertoires of 666 subjects and linked those repertoires to cytomegalovirus serostatus. The later analysis used no new phenotypic data to find candidate immune exposures, relying instead on TCR beta sequences and their occurrence across donors. Class I and class II HLA loci were covered by the typing at four-digit resolution. Donor age, sex, ethnicity and CMV serostatus were collected together with the repertoire data. Four to six DR-DQ haplotypes were handled as single units for association and clustering, since linkage in the cohort was strong. Among the roughly 400 genotyped donors, more than 70% belonged to the genetic ancestry cluster associated with self-reported Caucasian donors. A later genetic analysis used genome-wide SNP genotypes for about 55% of the 666 donors, treating that subset as a discovery cohort. To decide whether each TCR beta V gene segment behaved as functional or pseudogenic, an earlier analysis of nearly 600 of the donors relied on high-throughput TCR beta sequencing. High-throughput TCR immunosequencing, statistical association of individual TCRs with disease status, and machine learning were combined to predict cytomegalovirus infection status. Among 398 genotyped donors of the cohort, an average of around 250,000 unique TCR beta nucleotide sequences was sequenced per donor, of which about 19% were non-productive. The aim of the study was to test whether cataloging public T cell receptors could identify signatures of past pathogen exposure. Study-wide findings and limitations: According to a later analysis, parvovirus B19, influenza, CMV and Epstein-Barr virus appeared linked to several top co-occurrence clusters. In a later genetic analysis, fewer N-insertions in productive TCRs were reported among donors in an Asian-associated ancestry cluster than the roughly 700-donor mean. An earlier analysis of 587 of the donors showed that most TCR beta V segments appeared in productive rearrangements either about 87% or about 30% of the time, which broadly matched IMGT annotations. In a later analysis, the rate of TCR association differed among HLA loci, with DRB1 alleles having the most associated TCRs and HLA-C alleles having the fewest. It was suggested by the authors that the approach could potentially be generalized to other disease states and immunological phenotypes. V-gene and J-gene trimming of TCR beta chains was associated with a missense DCLRE1C variant in a later genetic analysis, and the association was replicated in an independent cohort. Because counts were too low, more than 15 rarely observed V segments, including chromosome 9 orphons, were left out of the earlier analysis of 587 of the donors. In a later analysis, HLA-associated TCR beta chains showed more clonal expansion and lower generation probabilities than non-associated chains that were equally common. A total of 164 TCR beta chains were listed by the study as associated with cytomegalovirus. Linkage disequilibrium might explain the correlated functional status among segregating V segments, but an unknown experimental factor could not be ruled out. This cohort had only TCR beta chains sequenced, and the lack of alpha or paired-chain data limited which features could be detected. Because HLA typing was missing for some donors at each locus, association tests included only the typed subset. The only immune exposure information available for the cohort was CMV serostatus. Specific HLA alleles were associated with 15,000 to 20,000 TCR beta sequences at a false discovery rate of 0.05 in a later analysis. Most CMV-associated TCR beta chains appeared to be HLA-restricted in a later analysis, and the HLA associations seemed to be driven largely by CMV exposure. In both the original and validation cohorts, the classifier was reported to diagnose cytomegalovirus status with high specificity and sensitivity. Roughly uniform sequencing depth across donors was assumed in presence/absence analyses, although this assumption may not hold. A cluster of highly shared sequence variants was judged likely to be a technical artifact of the sequencing pipeline. Some IMGT-functional V segments, including TRBV6-2 and TRBV6-3, could not be distinguished by the 87-base-pair reads and were therefore excluded. Most TCR sequences were observed very rarely across donors, whereas some public TCRs were present in many individuals. A few of the identified cytomegalovirus-associated TCR beta chains were confirmed in vitro to be specific for cytomegalovirus antigens. A further reported finding was that TCR beta sequences accurately predicted the HLA-A and HLA-B alleles for most subjects in the first cohort. Assigning TCR associations to individual alleles was difficult when HLA alleles, especially DR and DQ, strongly co-occurred.

In total, approximately 610 healthy bone marrow donors made up the cohort. At the time of sampling, every cohort member was nominally healthy, though immune exposures that went unrecorded were likely present. The donor was CMV seronegative and was included in the group of over 300 seronegative cohort members. Every donor gave a peripheral blood sample, and the peripheral blood mononuclear cells from that sample were used for TCR beta sequencing. The Qiagen DNeasy Blood Extraction Kit was used to extract genomic DNA from the blood cell samples. V lost 1 base and J lost 4 bases; the stretch between them is 9 bases long. Sequences SEHNR (CDR1) and FQNEAQ (CDR2) are obtained from the germline V gene (reference sequence). CDR3 length: 14 amino acids, cysteine to phenylalanine. Only the CDR3 region is kept as DNA, spanning 42 bases read in frame from base 1. As for this clone: There is no known antigen for this receptor. No much larger clone is present one base from it, and per-base qualities are unavailable.

The method was the immunoSEQ multiplex PCR assay. For the multiplex PCR, a mixture combining 60 forward primers for TCR Vbeta segments and 13 reverse primers for TCR Jbeta segments was used. A multiplex PCR assay on genomic DNA amplified the CDR3 region of rearranged TCR beta genes. The amplified TCR beta libraries were sequenced on the Illumina HiSeq System as 87-base-pair reads. As for the authors' bioinformatics: In a later analysis, tens of millions of unique TCR beta chains were counted across the 666 repertoires, and roughly 11 million of these chains were shared by at least two donors. Raw reads were error-corrected and collapsed into unique sequences with a nearest-neighbor algorithm that merged closely related sequences to remove PCR and sequencing errors. Alignment of CDR3 sequences to IMGT reference sequences was used to assign V, D and J gene segments. For a sequence to be retained, a match of at least six nucleotides was required to both a V gene segment and a J gene segment. Rearrangements were called productive when the CDR3 lacked stop codons and stayed in frame with V and J; all others were non-productive. CDR3 was defined according to IMGT convention as the region running from the second conserved V-encoded cysteine to the conserved J-encoded phenylalanine. In an earlier analysis of 500 to 650 of the donors, sequences lacking an unambiguous match to a single V gene segment were excluded. An earlier analysis of roughly 590 of the donors called V segments functional above 56.7% productive rearrangements and segregating when the between-donor standard deviation exceeded 5%. A statistical classification framework was developed to diagnose cytomegalovirus status using the catalog of TCR beta chain sequences. In a later analysis, TCR nucleotide sequences were compared against IMGT/GENE-DB human TR gene sequences so that V and J genes could be assigned. A later analysis assigned CDR3 sequences and most-parsimonious VDJ recombination scenarios with the TCRdist pipeline. In a later analysis, each TCR beta chain was defined by its CDR3 amino acid sequence together with its V-gene family, and reads without a unique V-gene family were excluded. A later analysis removed several hundred highly shared, low-generation-probability nucleotide sequences to deal with suspected cross-contamination and a sequencing artifact. For each public chain, a later analysis derived a clonal expansion index from normalized ranks of inferred template counts within each repertoire. A later analysis computed generation probabilities with a VDJ recombination model fitted to out-of-frame rearrangements, and checked the results against IGoR. Hypergeometric tests were used in a later analysis to score TCR-TCR, TCR-HLA and TCR-CMV co-occurrence, with a repertoire-size bias correction applied to the TCR pairs. False discovery rates were estimated in a later analysis by permuting HLA or CMV assignments 20 times. In a later analysis, co-occurring TCRs were grouped using DBSCAN, with TCRdist sequence similarity added in when clustering inside HLA-allele-positive subsets. For co-occurrence clustering, repertoires with fewer than 30,000 or more than 120,000 public chains were excluded, along with roughly 5 repertoires with anomalous nucleotide sharing. TCRdb re-hosts the immuneACCESS table, in-frame sequences only. Its copies lack some clones; in the studies checked, an unresolved V gene accounts for under half of them, and the cause for the rest is not known. V and J calls and clone size are given by that table; D and trimming were obtained from the DNA. For this sample the table gives some 180,000 clones, of which around 80% were detected only once. The ten largest clonotypes hold about 1.5% of the sample.

In this chain, TRBV7-9 is recombined with TRBJ2-3; a weak D assignment points to TRBD1 (6 bases agree). Sequenced: PBMCs. This sequence was found in a man aged 35-49 years in good health and CMV-seronegative. The DNA sequence follows: TGTGCCAGCAGCTTAGGCGCAGGGGCAGATACGCAGTATTTT. Its protein is CASSLGAGADTQYF.